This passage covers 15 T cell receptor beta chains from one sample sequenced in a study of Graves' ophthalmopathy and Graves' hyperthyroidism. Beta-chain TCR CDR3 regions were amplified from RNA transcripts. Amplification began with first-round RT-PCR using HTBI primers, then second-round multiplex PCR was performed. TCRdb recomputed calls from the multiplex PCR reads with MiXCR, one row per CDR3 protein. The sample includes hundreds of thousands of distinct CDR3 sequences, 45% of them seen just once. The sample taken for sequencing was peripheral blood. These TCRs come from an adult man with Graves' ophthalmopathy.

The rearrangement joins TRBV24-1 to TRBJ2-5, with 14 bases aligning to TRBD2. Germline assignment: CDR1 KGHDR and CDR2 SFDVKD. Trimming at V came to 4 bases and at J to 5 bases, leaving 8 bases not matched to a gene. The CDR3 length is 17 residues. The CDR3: CATSDPSRLAGGETQYF. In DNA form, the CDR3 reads TGTGCCACCAGTGACCCCTCCCGACTAGCGGGAGGGGAGACCCAGTACTTC.

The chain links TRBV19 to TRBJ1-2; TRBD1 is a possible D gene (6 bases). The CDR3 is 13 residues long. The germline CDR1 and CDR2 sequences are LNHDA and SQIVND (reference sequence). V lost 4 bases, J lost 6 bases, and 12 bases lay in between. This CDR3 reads CASSSLQGDGYTF. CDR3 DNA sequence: TGTGCCAGTAGTAGCTTACAGGGTGATGGCTACACCTTC.

CDR3 in amino acids: CASSLDSGSALFF. The CDR3 nucleotides are TGTGCCAGCAGCTTAGATTCGGGGTCGGCACTGTTTTTT. The chain couples TRBV11-2 to TRBJ1-4; D is ambiguous. Deletions cut 0 bases from V and 13 bases from J, with 12 bases between. This CDR3 region has 13 residues. Germline V lookup: CDR1 SGHAT, CDR2 FQNNGV.

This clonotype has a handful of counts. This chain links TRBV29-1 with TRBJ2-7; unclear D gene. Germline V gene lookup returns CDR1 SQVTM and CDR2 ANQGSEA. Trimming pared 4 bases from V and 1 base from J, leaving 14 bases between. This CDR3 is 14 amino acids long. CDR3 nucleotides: TGCAGCGTTGCGCAGGCGGTTTTTTCCTACGAGCAGTACTTC. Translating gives CSVAQAVFSYEQYF.

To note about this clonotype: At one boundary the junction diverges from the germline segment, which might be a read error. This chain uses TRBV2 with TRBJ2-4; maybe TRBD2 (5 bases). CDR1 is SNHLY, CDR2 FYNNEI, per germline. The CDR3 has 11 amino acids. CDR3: CAISEGNIQYF. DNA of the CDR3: TGTGCCATCAGTGAGGGAAACATTCAGTACTTC.

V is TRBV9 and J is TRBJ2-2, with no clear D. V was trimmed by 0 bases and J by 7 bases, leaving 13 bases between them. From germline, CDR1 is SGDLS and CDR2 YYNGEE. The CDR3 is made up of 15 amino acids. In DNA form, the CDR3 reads TGTGCCAGCAGCGTAGTGTCAGAGGATAACGGGGAGCTGTTTTTT. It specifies CASSVVSEDNGELFF.

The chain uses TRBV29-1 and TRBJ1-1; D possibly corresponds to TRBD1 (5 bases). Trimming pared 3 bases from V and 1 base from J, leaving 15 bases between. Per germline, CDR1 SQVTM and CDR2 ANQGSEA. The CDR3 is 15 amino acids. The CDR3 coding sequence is TGCAGCGTTGAGAGGCAGGGAGATAGGAACACTGAAGCTTTCTTT. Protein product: CSVERQGDRNTEAFF.

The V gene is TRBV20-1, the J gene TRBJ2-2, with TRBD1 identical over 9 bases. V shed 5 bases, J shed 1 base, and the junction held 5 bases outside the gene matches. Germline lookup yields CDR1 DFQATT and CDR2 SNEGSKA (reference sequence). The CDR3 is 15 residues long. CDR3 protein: CSAAPGQGNTGELFF. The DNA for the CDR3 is TGCAGTGCTGCCCCGGGACAGGGGAACACCGGGGAGCTGTTTTTT.

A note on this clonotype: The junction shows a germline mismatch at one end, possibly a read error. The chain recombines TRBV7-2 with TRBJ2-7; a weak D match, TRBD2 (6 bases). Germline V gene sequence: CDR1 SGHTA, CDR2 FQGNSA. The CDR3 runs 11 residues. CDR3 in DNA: TGTGCCAGCAGCACCACTCGGGAGCAGTGCTTC. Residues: CASSTTREQCF.

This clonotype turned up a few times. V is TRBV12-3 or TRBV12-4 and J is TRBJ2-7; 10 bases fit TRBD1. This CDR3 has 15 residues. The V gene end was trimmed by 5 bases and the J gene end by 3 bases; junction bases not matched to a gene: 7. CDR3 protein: CASSTSRDRGYEQYF. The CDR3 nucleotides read TGTGCCAGCAGTACATCCCGGGACAGGGGCTACGAGCAGTACTTC.

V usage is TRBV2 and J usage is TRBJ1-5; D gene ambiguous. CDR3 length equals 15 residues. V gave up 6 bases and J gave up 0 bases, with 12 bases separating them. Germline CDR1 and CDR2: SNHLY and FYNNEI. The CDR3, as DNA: TGTGCCAGCAGGCCCAATGGTAATAGCAATCAGCCCCAGCATTTT. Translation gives CASRPNGNSNQPQHF.

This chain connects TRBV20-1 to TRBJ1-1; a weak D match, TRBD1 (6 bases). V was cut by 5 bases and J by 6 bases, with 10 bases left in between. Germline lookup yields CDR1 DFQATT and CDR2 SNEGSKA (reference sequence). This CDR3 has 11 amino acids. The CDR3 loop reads CSALAGAEAFF. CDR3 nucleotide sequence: TGCAGTGCTTTGGCAGGGGCTGAAGCTTTCTTT.

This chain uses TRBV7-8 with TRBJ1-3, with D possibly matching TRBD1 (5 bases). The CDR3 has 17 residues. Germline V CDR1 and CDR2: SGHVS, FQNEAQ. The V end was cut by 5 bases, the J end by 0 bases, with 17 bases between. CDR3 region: CASSVDPGRHSGNTIYF. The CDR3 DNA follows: TGTGCCAGCAGCGTAGACCCGGGGCGCCACTCTGGAAACACCATATATTTT.

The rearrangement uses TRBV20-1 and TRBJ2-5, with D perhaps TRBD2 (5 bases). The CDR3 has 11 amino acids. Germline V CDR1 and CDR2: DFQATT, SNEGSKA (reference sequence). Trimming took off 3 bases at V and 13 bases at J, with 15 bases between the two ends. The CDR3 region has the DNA TGCAGTGCTAGCGGGGAAAATCTCGGGTACTTC. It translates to CSASGENLGYF.

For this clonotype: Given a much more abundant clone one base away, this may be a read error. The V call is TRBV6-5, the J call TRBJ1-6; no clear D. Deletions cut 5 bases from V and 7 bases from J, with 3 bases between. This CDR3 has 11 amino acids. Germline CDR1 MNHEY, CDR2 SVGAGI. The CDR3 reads CASSENSPLHF. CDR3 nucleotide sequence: TGTGCCAGCAGTGAAAATTCACCCCTCCACTTT.